Each of the 18 T cell receptor beta chains below was sequenced from the same sample in a study of CD8 T cells in Susac syndrome. Random-hexamer reverse transcription was applied to about 0.45 to 1 ug RNA. TCRdb reanalysed the immunoSEQ multiplex PCR reads using MiXCR and keeps one entry per CDR3 protein. The sample holds 130,000 or so distinct CDR3 sequences; about 95% are singletons and the top ten take around 0.11%. Sequences were obtained from CD4+ T cells from PBMCs. These receptors all stem from a human donor with multiple sclerosis.

This chain links TRBV15 with TRBJ2-1; D gene unclear. The CDR3 covers 16 residues. Germline lookup yields CDR1 LNHNV and CDR2 YYDKDF (reference sequence). The V end was cut by 9 bases, the J end by 4 bases, with 22 bases between. This CDR3 is CATKTENLALYNEQFF. CDR3 coding DNA: TGTGCCACTAAAACTGAGAACCTGGCGCTTTACAATGAGCAGTTCTTC.

J is TRBJ1-1 and V is TRBV3-1, with D unresolved. Trimming took 2 bases from V and 1 from J, leaving 11 bases between them. From germline, CDR1 is LGHDT and CDR2 YNNKEL (reference sequence). The CDR3 has 15 residues. As DNA, the CDR3 is TGTGCCAGCAGCCAAAACACCGGGCCGAACACTGAAGCTTTCTTT. Translation: CASSQNTGPNTEAFF.

J is TRBJ2-5 and V is TRBV7-2; D unresolved. V was trimmed by 6 bases and J by 1 base, leaving 12 bases between them. CDR3 length: 14 amino acids. Per the germline V gene, CDR1 is SGHTA and CDR2 is FQGNSA. In DNA form, the CDR3 reads TGTGCCAGCAGTTATTTCGGGTCCCAAGAGACCCAGTACTTC. Translated, it gives CASSYFGSQETQYF.

The gene calls are TRBV12-3 or TRBV12-4 and TRBJ1-1, with 10 nucleotides matching TRBD1. Germline trimming cut 6 bases from V and 3 bases from J; bases unmatched to any gene: 7. The CDR3 has 15 amino acids. For the CDR3, the DNA is TGTGCCAGCAGAATGACAGGGGGCCTGGACACTGAAGCTTTCTTT. Amino acid sequence: CASRMTGGLDTEAFF.

This chain links TRBV20-1 with TRBJ1-6; 7 bases line up with TRBD1. The germline V gene encodes CDR1 DFQATT and CDR2 SNEGSKA (reference sequence). V was pared by 7 bases and J by 8 bases, with 2 bases of the junction left unmatched. CDR3 length: 11 residues. The CDR3 region is CSVTGDSPLHF. DNA for the CDR3: TGCAGTGTTACAGGGGATTCACCCCTCCACTTT.

Only one count was recorded for this clonotype. The chain joins TRBV5-4 to TRBJ2-3; 10 bases are a match to TRBD1. The CDR3 totals 17 residues. V dropped 4 bases and J dropped 2; count of bases not matched to a gene: 10. Looked up from germline, CDR1 is SGHNT and CDR2 is YYREEE (reference sequence). The chain's CDR3 is CASSPPGTGAITDTQYF. As DNA, the CDR3 is TGTGCCAGCAGCCCCCCAGGGACAGGGGCTATCACAGATACGCAGTATTTT. Full variable domain (missing parts from reference TRBV5-4 and TRBJ2-3): ETGVTQSPTHLIKTRGQQVTLRCSSQSGHNTVSWYQQALGQGPQFIFQYYREEENGRGNFPPRFSGLQFPNYSSELNVNALELDDSALYLCASSPPGTGAITDTQYFGPGTRLTVL.

The genes are TRBV27 and TRBJ2-3, with a tentative D call TRBD1 (5 bases). V lost 3 bases and J lost 3, with 13 bases in between. The germline V gene encodes CDR1 MNHEY and CDR2 SMNVEV (reference sequence). The CDR3 spans 15 residues. CDR3 in DNA: TGTGCCAGCAGTTTCCGGACAACAGGTACAGATACGCAGTATTTT. It is translated as CASSFRTTGTDTQYF.

This chain connects TRBV2 to TRBJ2-4, with TRBD2 matching over 7 bases. The CDR3 contains 13 residues. The germline V gene has CDR1 SNHLY and CDR2 FYNNEI. V was pared by 7 bases and J by 10 bases, with 10 bases of the junction left unmatched. CDR3 in amino acids: CASTGPLGGIQYF. DNA for the CDR3: TGTGCCAGCACAGGACCTCTGGGAGGGATTCAGTACTTC. Together with reference TRBV2 and TRBJ2-4, the CDR3 gives the full variable domain: EPEVTQTPSHQVTQMGQEVILRCVPISNHLYFYWYRQILGQKVEFLVSFYNNEISEKSEIFDDQFSVERPDGSNFTLKIRSTKLEDSAMYFCASTGPLGGIQYFGAGTRLSVL.

V is TRBV29-1 and J is TRBJ2-7, with D perhaps TRBD2 (6 bases). The CDR3 length is 12 residues. V gave up 3 bases and J gave up 3 bases, with 9 bases separating them. From germline, CDR1 is SQVTM and CDR2 ANQGSEA. In DNA form, the CDR3 reads TGCAGCGTTGAGTGGGGGGACTACGAGCAGTACTTC. Residues: CSVEWGDYEQYF.

This clonotype occurred once. V usage is TRBV3-1 and J usage is TRBJ1-2; no clear D. CDR3 length: 13 residues. Looked up from germline, CDR1 is LGHDT and CDR2 is YNNKEL (reference sequence). V lost 4 bases and J 8 bases, leaving 14 bases between the germline ends. CDR3 sequence: CASSLGSPFGYTF. CDR3 sequence (DNA): TGTGCCAGCAGCCTCGGGTCTCCCTTCGGCTACACCTTC.

The chain uses TRBV20-1 and TRBJ2-7, with D possibly matching TRBD2 (6 bases). V lost 3 bases to trimming and J lost 4 bases, with 19 bases between them. This CDR3 is built from 15 residues. The V gene's germline CDR1 is DFQATT and CDR2 SNEGSKA (reference sequence). CDR3 DNA: TGCAGTGCTAGGATGTCCGGGACTCCGAAATACGAGCAGTACTTC. It yields the protein CSARMSGTPKYEQYF.

The chain employs TRBV5-1 and TRBJ2-5; a possible D gene is TRBD2 (5 bases). The CDR3 length is 14 residues. Deletions cut 5 bases from V and 0 bases from J, with 11 bases between. Germline-derived CDR1 and CDR2 are SGHRS and YFSETQ. CDR3 DNA: TGCGCCAGCAGTCGGGATATGTACCAAGAGACCCAGTACTTC. Encoded protein: CASSRDMYQETQYF.

This chain connects TRBV20-1 to TRBJ1-5; perhaps TRBD1 as D (6 bases). CDR3 length: 14 amino acids. V was pared by 5 bases and J by 3 bases, with 14 bases between. Looked up from germline, CDR1 is DFQATT and CDR2 is SNEGSKA (reference sequence). The CDR3 here is CSALEGGPNQPQHF. CDR3 in DNA: TGCAGTGCTCTTGAAGGGGGTCCCAATCAGCCCCAGCATTTT.

The chain links TRBV7-2 to TRBJ1-1; D is uncertain. The V end was cut by 5 bases, the J end by 10 bases, with 11 bases between. The germline gives CDR1 SGHTA, CDR2 FQGNSA. The CDR3 has 11 residues. The CDR3 loop reads CASSPKQSAFF. CDR3 bases: TGTGCCAGCAGCCCAAAACAGTCAGCTTTCTTT.

This rearrangement joins TRBV29-1 to TRBJ2-5; D may be TRBD2 (6 bases). This CDR3 is built from 12 residues. The V and J ends lost 6 bases and 3 bases respectively, with 11 bases between them. The germline V gene has CDR1 SQVTM and CDR2 ANQGSEA. This chain's CDR3 is CSVGGMKETQYF. CDR3 DNA sequence: TGCAGCGTCGGAGGGATGAAAGAGACCCAGTACTTC.

The gene calls are TRBV12-3 or TRBV12-4 and TRBJ1-2; D might be TRBD1 (5 bases). Trimming stripped 8 bases from V and 3 bases from J, with 10 bases between. The CDR3 loop spans 12 amino acids. The CDR3 bases are TGTGCCAGCGGCAGGGTGTACTATGGCTACACCTTC. Residues: CASGRVYYGYTF.

The chain links TRBV27 to TRBJ2-3; 7 nucleotides align to TRBD2. With V trimmed by 8 bases and J by 3 bases, 5 bases remained unmatched. From germline, CDR1 is MNHEY and CDR2 SMNVEV (reference sequence). The length of the CDR3 is 13 residues. CDR3 residues: CASSTRGTDTQYF. As DNA, the CDR3 is TGTGCCAGCTCGACGCGGGGGACAGATACGCAGTATTTT.

The chain is built from TRBV23-1 and TRBJ1-5; perhaps TRBD1 as D (5 bases). TRBV23-1 is identified as an open reading frame with a role that is uncertain. The V gene lost 6 bases and the J gene lost 2 bases, with 26 bases spanning the gap. The CDR3 has 19 amino acids. CDR3 in DNA: TGCGCCAGCAGACCCACCGGGACGGAAGAACCTCGGGGCAATCAGCCCCAGCATTTT. It is translated as CASRPTGTEEPRGNQPQHF.